This T cell receptor (beta chain) stems from a study of human T cells and chemical hapten exposure. Across the study: Small pooled library volume differences chiefly drove per-sample TCR yield variation.

TCRdb called the RACE reads again in MiXCR, with one record for every CDR3 protein. The top ten clones hold more than 1.5% of a sample with about 82,000 distinct CDR3 sequences, approximately 8% of them seen once. General study results and limits: Unchanged with DPC sensitization were TCRs above 1 in 1000 frequency.

As to time point: healthy volunteer bleed at 6 weeks. From whole blood left unfractionated, total RNA was extracted. In regard to this clonotype: What it binds is not known.

This TCR was recovered from a male donor in good health. Some clones in this sample may be carry-over from other donors' samples. The sample comprised whole blood.

CDR3 coding DNA: TGCAGTGCTAGAGCTGGGGGATATGGCTACACCTTC. It translates to CSARAGGYGYTF. This chain links TRBV20-1 with TRBJ1-2, with a possible D match to TRBD1 (5 bases). Between the trimmed V and J ends, which lost 1 base and 5 bases, there was a span of 8 bases. CDR3 size: 12 residues. Germline CDR1 reads DFQATT; CDR2 reads SNEGSKA (reference sequence).